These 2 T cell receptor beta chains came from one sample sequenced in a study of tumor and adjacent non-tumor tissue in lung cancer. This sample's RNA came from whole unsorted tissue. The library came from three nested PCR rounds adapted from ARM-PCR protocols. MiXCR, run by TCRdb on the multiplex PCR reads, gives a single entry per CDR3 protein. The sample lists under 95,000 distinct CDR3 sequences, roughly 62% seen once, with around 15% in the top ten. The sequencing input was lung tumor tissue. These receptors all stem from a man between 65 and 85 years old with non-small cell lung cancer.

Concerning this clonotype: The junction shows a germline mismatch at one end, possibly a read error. CDR3 bases: TGTACCAGCAGTTGGGGTAGCTTGAGGACAGATACGCAGTATTTT. Translated, it gives CTSSWGSLRTDTQYF. The chain joins TRBV6-5 to TRBJ2-3; no firm D call. CDR1 is MNHEY and CDR2 is SVGAGI in the germline V gene. This CDR3 has 15 residues.

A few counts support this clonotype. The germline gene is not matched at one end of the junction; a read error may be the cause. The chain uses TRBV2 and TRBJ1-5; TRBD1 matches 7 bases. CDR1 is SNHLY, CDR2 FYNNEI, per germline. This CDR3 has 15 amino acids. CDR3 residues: CDSSNRGPSNQPQHF. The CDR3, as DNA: TGTGACAGCAGTAACAGGGGACCAAGTAATCAGCCCCAGCATTTT.